Each of the 18 T cell receptor beta chains below was sequenced from the same sample in a study of blood T cell repertoires in COVID-19 (dated by TCRdb to about 2020). The library relied on the immunoSEQ multiplex PCR assay. TCRdb took over this immuneACCESS table, retaining in-frame rearrangements with V and J assigned. Such tables are incomplete; in checked studies, under half of the missing clones stem from an unresolved V gene, and the remainder is unexplained. The sample data list under 60,000 clones, and 83% of these were observed just once. Roughly 5% of the sample goes to the ten largest clones. Source material: peripheral blood. All receptors come from a human donor in a cohort sampled during active COVID-19.

This rearrangement joins TRBV11-2 to TRBJ1-4, with TRBD1 as a possible D gene (5 bases). This CDR3 is built from 14 residues. The germline V and J ends were trimmed by 3 bases and 7 bases, with 12 bases remaining between them. Looked up from germline, CDR1 is SGHAT and CDR2 is FQNNGV. CDR3 sequence (DNA): TGTGCCAGCAGCTTCAGGGATCAGGGTGAAAAACTGTTTTTT. Protein sequence: CASSFRDQGEKLFF.

The J gene is TRBJ2-2, the V gene TRBV6-6; 9 bases line up with TRBD1. This CDR3 region has 15 residues. J was trimmed by 5 bases and V by 5 bases; bases with no gene match: 6. Germline lookup yields CDR1 MNHNY and CDR2 SVGAGI (reference sequence). This chain's CDR3 is CASSPGGQGTGELFF. The CDR3 DNA reads TGTGCCAGCAGTCCGGGGGGACAGGGTACCGGGGAGCTGTTTTTT.

The genes are TRBV27 and TRBJ1-4; 9 bases map to TRBD1. This CDR3 is built from 15 residues. The V gene's germline CDR1 is MNHEY and CDR2 SMNVEV (reference sequence). With V trimmed by 2 bases and J by 8 bases, 6 bases remained unmatched. DNA for the CDR3: TGTGCCAGCAGTTTAAAGGGACAGGGAAACGAAAAACTGTTTTTT. Protein sequence: CASSLKGQGNEKLFF.

This chain links TRBV19 with TRBJ1-2, with D possibly matching TRBD1 (5 bases). The germline V gene has CDR1 LNHDA and CDR2 SQIVND (reference sequence). Deletions cut 4 bases from V and 6 bases from J, with 18 bases between. This CDR3 comprises 15 residues. The DNA of the CDR3 is TGTGCCAGTAGTAGTCGGGACTCCTCAGCGGATGGCTACACCTTC. Amino acid sequence: CASSSRDSSADGYTF.

The genes are TRBV18 and TRBJ2-3; D remains unclear. Between the trimmed V and J ends, which lost 6 bases and 1 base, there was a span of 11 bases. Germline values: CDR1 KGHSH, CDR2 LQKENI. The CDR3 runs to 14 residues. The CDR3 region has the DNA TGTGCCAGCTCGCCTCGCCGGGGCACAGATACGCAGTATTTT. This translates into CASSPRRGTDTQYF.

The rearrangement uses TRBV12-3 or TRBV12-4 and TRBJ1-1, with no clear D. V lost 5 bases and J 7 bases, leaving 11 bases between the germline ends. This CDR3 spans 12 amino acids. CDR3 amino acids: CASSPQRIEAFF. CDR3 sequence (DNA): TGTGCCAGCAGTCCGCAGCGGATTGAAGCTTTCTTT.

The CDR3 DNA reads as TGTGCCAGCAGCTTAGCGCGGGCCGGAGACGAGCAGTACTTC. It specifies CASSLARAGDEQYF. V usage is TRBV7-2 and J usage is TRBJ2-7; D is possibly TRBD2 (5 bases). The CDR3 extends over 14 amino acids. The V and J ends lost 0 bases and 5 bases respectively, with 11 bases between them. CDR1 is SGHTA, CDR2 FQGNSA, per germline.

The chain employs TRBV5-8 and TRBJ2-7, with D unclear. Trimming cost V 3 bases and J 2 bases, with 3 bases left between them. The length of the CDR3 is 11 residues. Germline V gene data show CDR1 as SGHTS and CDR2 as YDEGEE. The CDR3 sequence: CASSYTYEQYF. The CDR3 bases are TGTGCCAGCAGCTACACCTACGAGCAGTACTTC.

The chain carries TRBV11-2 and TRBJ2-7, with unresolved D. This CDR3 contains 14 residues. From germline, CDR1 is SGHAT and CDR2 FQNNGV. Trimming removed 5 bases at V and 4 bases at J, with 15 bases between. Here the CDR3 reads CASSPARIGYEQYF. In DNA, the CDR3 is TGTGCCAGCAGCCCGGCGCGGATTGGGTACGAGCAGTACTTC.

The chain has TRBV4-3 and TRBJ2-1; 7 positions match TRBD2. Germline CDR1 is LGHNA and CDR2 is YSLEER. With 0 bases clipped from V and 4 bases from J, the junction kept 6 bases outside the gene matches. The CDR3 spans 16 residues. The CDR3 loop is CASSQDLGGGYNEQFF. The DNA of the CDR3 is TGCGCCAGCAGCCAAGATCTGGGCGGGGGATACAATGAGCAGTTCTTC.

This clone was counted a few times. Other DNA sequences within the sample encode an identical CDR3. V and J are TRBV11-3 and TRBJ2-5, with D unclear. Germline values: CDR1 SGHNT, CDR2 YENEEA. V lost 0 bases, J lost 2 bases, and 7 bases lay in between. This CDR3 has 14 amino acids. The CDR3 DNA reads as TGTGCCAGCAGCTTAGAAGCCGGGCAAGAGACCCAGTACTTC. It specifies CASSLEAGQETQYF.

In DNA, the CDR3 is TGCGCCAGCAGCCAAGCCCCAACAACCTACGAGCAGTACTTC. Translating it yields CASSQAPTTYEQYF. The J gene is TRBJ2-7, the V gene TRBV4-3; D call uncertain. Germline CDR1 reads LGHNA; CDR2 reads YSLEER. Trimming stripped 1 base from V and 2 bases from J, with 9 bases between. CDR3 length equals 14 residues.

The chain recombines TRBV19 with TRBJ1-3, with 10 nucleotides matching TRBD1. Unmatched junction bases numbered 1, after V lost 5 bases and J lost 3 bases. CDR1 LNHDA and CDR2 SQIVND come from the germline V gene (reference sequence). The CDR3 spans 14 residues. The CDR3 coding sequence is TGTGCCAGTAGTGGGACAGGGGTTGGAAACACCATATATTTT. Amino acids: CASSGTGVGNTIYF.

V gene TRBV5-1 combines with J gene TRBJ2-7; 7 nucleotides line up with TRBD1. This CDR3 region has 14 residues. The junction had 2 bases not matched to a gene; V was cut back by 2 bases and J by 0 bases. Germline V CDR1 and CDR2: SGHRS, YFSETQ. For the CDR3, the DNA is TGCGCCAGCAGCTTTACAGGGGACTCCTACGAGCAGTACTTC. Translated: CASSFTGDSYEQYF.

The chain joins TRBV9 to TRBJ2-7, with a possible D match to TRBD2 (6 bases). The CDR3 is made up of 12 amino acids. CDR1 and CDR2 (germline): SGDLS, YYNGEE. The V gene lost 4 bases and the J gene lost 7 bases, with 12 bases spanning the gap. The CDR3 DNA sequence: TGTGCCAGCAGCCCTGGACGGGGGGAGCAGTACTTC. Its translation: CASSPGRGEQYF.

This chain uses TRBV28 with TRBJ1-5; TRBD1 is a possible D gene (6 bases). CDR1 MDHEN and CDR2 SYDVKM come from the germline V gene. V lost 4 bases and J 0 bases, leaving 10 bases between the germline ends. This CDR3 spans 15 amino acids. The chain's CDR3 is CASSWTAYSNQPQHF. The CDR3 nucleotides read TGTGCCAGCAGTTGGACAGCTTATAGCAATCAGCCCCAGCATTTT.

The chain uses TRBV7-9 and TRBJ2-2; possible D gene TRBD2, 7 bases. Germline V CDR1 and CDR2: SEHNR, FQNEAQ (reference sequence). Trimming took 3 bases from V and 5 from J, leaving 10 bases between them. The CDR3 contains 14 residues. CDR3 in DNA: TGTGCCAGCAGCTTCGGGGGGCGTACCGGGGAGCTGTTTTTT. It yields the protein CASSFGGRTGELFF.

In this sample, this clone turned up once. V gene TRBV5-1 combines with J gene TRBJ1-1, with 10 nucleotides matching TRBD1. Germline CDR1 is SGHRS and CDR2 is YFSETQ. The CDR3 totals 15 residues. V gave up 4 bases and J gave up 1 base; unmatched junction bases: 4. The CDR3 spells CASSRTGGTNTEAFF. The CDR3 nucleotides read TGCGCCAGCAGCCGGACAGGGGGGACGAACACTGAAGCTTTCTTT.